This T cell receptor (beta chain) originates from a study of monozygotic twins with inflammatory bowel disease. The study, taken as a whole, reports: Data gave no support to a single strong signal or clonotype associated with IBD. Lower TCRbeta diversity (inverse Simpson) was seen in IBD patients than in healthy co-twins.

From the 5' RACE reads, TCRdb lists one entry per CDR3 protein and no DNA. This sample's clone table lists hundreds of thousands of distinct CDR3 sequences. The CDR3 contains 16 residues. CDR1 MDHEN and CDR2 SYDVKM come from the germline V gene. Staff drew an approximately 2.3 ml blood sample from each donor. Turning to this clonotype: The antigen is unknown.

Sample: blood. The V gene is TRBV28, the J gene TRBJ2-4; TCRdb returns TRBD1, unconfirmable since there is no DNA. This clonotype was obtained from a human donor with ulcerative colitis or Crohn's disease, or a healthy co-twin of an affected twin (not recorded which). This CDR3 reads CASSSIPGPLKNIQYF.